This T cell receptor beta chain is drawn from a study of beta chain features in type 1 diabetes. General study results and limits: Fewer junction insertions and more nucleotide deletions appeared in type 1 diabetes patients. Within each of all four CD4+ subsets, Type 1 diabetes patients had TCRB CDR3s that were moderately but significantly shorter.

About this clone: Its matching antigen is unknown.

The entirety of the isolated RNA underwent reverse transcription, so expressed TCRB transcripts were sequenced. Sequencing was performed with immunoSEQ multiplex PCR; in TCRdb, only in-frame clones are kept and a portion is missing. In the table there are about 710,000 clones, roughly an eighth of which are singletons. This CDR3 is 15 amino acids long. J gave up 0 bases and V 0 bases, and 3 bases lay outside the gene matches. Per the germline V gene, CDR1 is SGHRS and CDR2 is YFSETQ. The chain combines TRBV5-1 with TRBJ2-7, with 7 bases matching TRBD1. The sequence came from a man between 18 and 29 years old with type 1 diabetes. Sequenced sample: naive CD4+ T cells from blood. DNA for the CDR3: TGCGCCAGCAGCTTGGTAGGGGGCGGCTCCTACGAGCAGTACTTC. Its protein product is CASSLVGGGSYEQYF.